This TCR beta chain was observed in a study of T cell responses to AZD1222 COVID-19 vaccine. Study-level results: There were vaccine-associated CD4 TCRs across spike, dominant at 160-218 and 743-854. Just six or seven AZD1222 recipients tested seropositive at baseline.

CDR3 length: 16 amino acids. Germline-derived CDR1 and CDR2 are LGHNA and YNFKEQ. V shed 5 bases, J shed 5 bases, and the junction held 11 bases outside the gene matches. Remarks on this clone: Its antigen is undetermined.

Measured with immunoSEQ multiplex PCR; TCRdb has only the in-frame clones, and not every one. The sample lists about 120,000 clones, 85% to 90% occurring once. This sample comprised peripheral blood, obtained on day 0 of AZD1222 vaccination. The receptor was isolated from an adult in good health. The chain has TRBV4-2 and TRBJ1-1, with 10 bases aligning to TRBD1. CDR3 coding DNA: TGTGCCAGCAGCAAAGGGGACGGGACAGGGGAAACTGAAGCTTTCTTT. As protein: CASSKGDGTGETEAFF.